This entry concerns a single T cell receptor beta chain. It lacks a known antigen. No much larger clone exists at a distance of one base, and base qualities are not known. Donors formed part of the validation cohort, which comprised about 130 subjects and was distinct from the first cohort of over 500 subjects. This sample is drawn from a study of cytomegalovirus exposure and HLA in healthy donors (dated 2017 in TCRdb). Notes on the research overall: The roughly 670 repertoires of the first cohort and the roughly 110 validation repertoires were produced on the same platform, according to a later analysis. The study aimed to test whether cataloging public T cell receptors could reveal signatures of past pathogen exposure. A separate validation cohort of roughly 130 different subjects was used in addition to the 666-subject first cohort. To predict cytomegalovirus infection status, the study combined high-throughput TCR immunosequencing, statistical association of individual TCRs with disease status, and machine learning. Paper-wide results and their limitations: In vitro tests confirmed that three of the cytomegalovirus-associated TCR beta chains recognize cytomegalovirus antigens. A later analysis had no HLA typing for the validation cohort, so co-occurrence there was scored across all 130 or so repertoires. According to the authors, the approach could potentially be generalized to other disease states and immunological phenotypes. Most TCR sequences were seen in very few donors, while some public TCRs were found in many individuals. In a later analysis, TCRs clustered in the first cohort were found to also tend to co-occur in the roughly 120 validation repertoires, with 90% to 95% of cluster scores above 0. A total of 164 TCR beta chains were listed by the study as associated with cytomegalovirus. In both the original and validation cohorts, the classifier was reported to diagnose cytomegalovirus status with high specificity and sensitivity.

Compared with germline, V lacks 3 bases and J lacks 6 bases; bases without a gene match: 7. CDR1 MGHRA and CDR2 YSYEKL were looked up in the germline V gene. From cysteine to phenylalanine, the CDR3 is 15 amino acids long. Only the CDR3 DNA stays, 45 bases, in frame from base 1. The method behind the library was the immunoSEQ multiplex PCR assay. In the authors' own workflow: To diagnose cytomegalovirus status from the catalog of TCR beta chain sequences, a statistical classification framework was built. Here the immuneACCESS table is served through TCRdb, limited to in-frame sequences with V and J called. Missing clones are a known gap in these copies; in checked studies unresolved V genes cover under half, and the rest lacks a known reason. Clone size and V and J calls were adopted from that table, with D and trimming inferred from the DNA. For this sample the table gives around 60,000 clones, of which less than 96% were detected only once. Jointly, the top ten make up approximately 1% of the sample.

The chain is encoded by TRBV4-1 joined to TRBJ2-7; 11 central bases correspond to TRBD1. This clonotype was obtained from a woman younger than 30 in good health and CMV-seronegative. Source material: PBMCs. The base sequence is TGCGCCAGCAGCCAGGGGCCGGGACAGGGGGGCGAGCAGTACTTC. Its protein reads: CASSQGPGQGGEQYF.